The source of this TCR beta chain is a study of T cell changes during pregnancy in multiple sclerosis. The V and J ends lost 6 bases and 3 bases, in that order; junction bases with no gene match: 6. The CDR3 has 14 residues. The germline gives CDR1 SNHLY, CDR2 FYNNEI. Profiling relied on immunoSEQ multiplex PCR, and the TCRdb table lists in-frame clones only, not all of them. The sample has about 40,000 clones; approximately 94% are singletons. The chain carries TRBV2 and TRBJ2-3, with 7 bases fitting TRBD2. The source was peripheral blood, collected before pregnancy. The receptor was isolated from a female donor with multiple sclerosis, enrolled in a pregnancy study. The CDR3 protein is CASRMGGGTDTQYF. The DNA for the CDR3 is TGTGCCAGCAGGATGGGGGGAGGGACAGATACGCAGTATTTT.